The sequence of this T cell receptor (beta chain) was determined in a study of tumor and adjacent non-tumor tissue in lung cancer. In the study overall: Patients were aged about 31 to 76, roughly nine men and roughly 5 women, stage I to III. On average, productive TCRbeta reads reached roughly 4 million per sample.

A word on this clonotype: Its specificity is not known. Germline and junction disagree at one end, which may indicate a read error.

The template was RNA from unsorted bulk tissue. A modified ARM-PCR protocol with three rounds of nested PCR amplified TCRbeta. TCRdb analysed the multiplex PCR reads with MiXCR anew, one entry per CDR3 protein. The sample records approximately 75,000 distinct CDR3 sequences, around 77% being singletons. Findings and limits, study-wide: Tumor TCR diversity, when higher, was linked to shorter survival. Compared with tumor, normal lung showed significantly lower TCR diversity.

CDR3 length: 14 amino acids. Germline CDR1 reads SGHNT; CDR2 reads YENEEA. The chain carries TRBV11-3 and TRBJ2-2; 11 positions agree with TRBD2. Sequenced material: lung tumor tissue. The clonotype originates from a woman aged 45-65 years with non-small cell lung cancer. The CDR3: CASCLAGGTGELLF. For the CDR3, the DNA is TGTGCCAGTTGCCTAGCGGGGGGCACCGGGGAGCTGCTTTTT.